This TCR beta chain is from a study of blood T cell repertoires in COVID-19. Study-level background: Sites across the United States, Italy and Spain contributed samples from acute and convalescent COVID-19. The analysed material was cDNA or gDNA that came from T cells, B-cell-depleted T cells, or PBMCs.

In the original processing: It was from reference gene primer amplification that nucleated cell counts were estimated. Sequencing was performed with immunoSEQ multiplex PCR; in TCRdb, only in-frame clones are kept and a portion is missing. That table furnishes V, J and clone size, whereas the DNA furnished D and trimming. This sample has about 140,000 clones; around 83% occur once, and the top ten carry roughly 1.5%. V dropped 0 bases and J dropped 4 bases, with 12 bases sitting between them. CDR3 length equals 15 residues. Germline loops: CDR1 MNHNY, CDR2 SVGAGI (reference sequence). The chain uses TRBV6-6 and TRBJ1-1, with D perhaps matching TRBD1 (5 bases). Material: peripheral blood. The TCR was taken from a human donor in a cohort sampled during active COVID-19. CDR3 in amino acids: CASSYSRGQSTEAFF. CDR3 nucleotide sequence: TGTGCCAGCAGTTACTCGCGGGGCCAGAGCACTGAAGCTTTCTTT.